This T cell receptor beta chain was recorded in a study of beta chain features in type 1 diabetes. The V gene end was trimmed by 5 bases and the J gene end by 3 bases; junction bases not matched to a gene: 8. The germline V gene has CDR1 SGHTA and CDR2 FQGNSA. CDR3 size: 15 residues. The authors reverse transcribed all of the isolated RNA, so sequencing captured expressed TCRB transcripts. The assay was immunoSEQ multiplex PCR, and TCRdb's table has in-frame clones only and misses some. The sample shows 140,000 or so clones, under 11% of them seen only once. This clone was picked up a small number of times. Antigen specificity is unknown. Study-level results: The study found that naive, central memory and Treg TCRB repertoires appeared more similar in patients than in healthy donors.

The sequence was obtained from a man younger than 30 in good health. This chain links TRBV7-2 with TRBJ2-7, with 9 bases identical to TRBD2. Material: naive CD4+ T cells from blood. CDR3 sequence reads: CASSLSGGPGYEQYF. CDR3 sequence (DNA): TGTGCCAGCAGCCTAAGCGGGGGGCCCGGCTACGAGCAGTACTTC.